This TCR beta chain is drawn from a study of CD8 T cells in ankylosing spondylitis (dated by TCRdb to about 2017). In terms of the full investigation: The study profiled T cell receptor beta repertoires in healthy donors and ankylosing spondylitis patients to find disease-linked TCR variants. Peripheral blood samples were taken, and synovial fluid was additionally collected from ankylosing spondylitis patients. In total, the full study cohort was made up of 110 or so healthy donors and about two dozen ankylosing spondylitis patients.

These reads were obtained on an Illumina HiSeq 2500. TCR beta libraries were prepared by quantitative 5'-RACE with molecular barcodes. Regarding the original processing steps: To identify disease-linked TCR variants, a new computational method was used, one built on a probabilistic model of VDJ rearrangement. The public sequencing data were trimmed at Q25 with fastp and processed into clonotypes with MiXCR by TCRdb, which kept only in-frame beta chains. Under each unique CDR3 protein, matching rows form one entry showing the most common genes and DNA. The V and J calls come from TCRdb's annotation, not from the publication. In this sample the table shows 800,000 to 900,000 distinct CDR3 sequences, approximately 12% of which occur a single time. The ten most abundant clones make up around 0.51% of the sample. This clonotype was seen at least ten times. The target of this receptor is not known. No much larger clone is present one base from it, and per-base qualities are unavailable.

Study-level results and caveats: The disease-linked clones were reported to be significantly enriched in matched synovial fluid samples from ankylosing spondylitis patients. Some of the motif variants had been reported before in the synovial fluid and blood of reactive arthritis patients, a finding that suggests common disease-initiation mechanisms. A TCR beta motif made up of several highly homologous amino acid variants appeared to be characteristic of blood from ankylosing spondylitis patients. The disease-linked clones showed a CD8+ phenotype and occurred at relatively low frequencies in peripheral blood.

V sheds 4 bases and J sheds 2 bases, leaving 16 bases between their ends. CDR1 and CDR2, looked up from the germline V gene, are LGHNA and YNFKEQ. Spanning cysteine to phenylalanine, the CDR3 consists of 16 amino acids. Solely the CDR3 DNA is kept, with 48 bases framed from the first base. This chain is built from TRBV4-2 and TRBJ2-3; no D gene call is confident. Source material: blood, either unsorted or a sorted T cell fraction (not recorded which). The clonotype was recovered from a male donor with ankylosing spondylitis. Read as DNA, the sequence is TGTGCCAGCAGCCTTAAACGCGACTCTTCCACAGATACGCAGTATTTT. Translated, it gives CASSLKRDSSTDTQYF.